The 10 T cell receptor beta chains below come from one sample, sequenced in a study of shared clonotypes between healthy human individuals. Some clones are missing from TCRdb's copy, which holds only in-frame ones; the method was immunoSEQ multiplex PCR. The repertoire holds approximately 1.4 million clones, with 95% to 99% as singletons. Sample: naive CD4+ T cells sorted from blood. Sample subset: CD45RA+ positively selected. Receptor source: a man aged 25 to 40 in good health.

This clone was detected only a few times. Other DNA sequences from this sample encode an identical CDR3 as well. The chain carries TRBV18 and TRBJ2-3; D not certain. This CDR3 comprises 12 residues. V shed 3 bases and J shed 1 base, with 2 bases lying between them. The germline V gene encodes CDR1 KGHSH and CDR2 LQKENI. CDR3 amino acids: CASSPRTDTQYF. The CDR3 nucleotides read TGTGCCAGCTCACCCCGCACAGATACGCAGTATTTT. The whole variable domain, filled in from reference TRBV18 and TRBJ2-3, reads NAGVMQNPRHLVRRRGQEARLRCSPMKGHSHVYWYRQLPEEGLKFMVYLQKENIIDESGMPKERFSAEFPKEGPSILRIQQVVRGDSAAYFCASSPRTDTQYFGPGTRLTVL.

The chain uses TRBV5-6 and TRBJ2-2; maybe TRBD1 (6 bases). The germline CDR1 and CDR2 sequences are SGHDT and YYEEEE. V was shortened by 1 base and J by 3 bases, with 13 bases between the two germline ends. The CDR3 has 16 residues. The CDR3 protein is CASSLRGSGYTGELFF. CDR3 nucleotide sequence: TGTGCCAGCAGCTTGAGGGGGTCAGGGTACACCGGGGAGCTGTTTTTT.

The chain carries TRBV19 and TRBJ1-1, with no clear D. V was pared by 7 bases and J by 8 bases, with 23 bases between. The CDR3 is made up of 15 amino acids. Germline CDR1 and CDR2: LNHDA and SQIVND (reference sequence). CDR3 amino acids: CASKSARGMWAEAFF. For the CDR3, the DNA is TGTGCCAGTAAGTCGGCTCGGGGAATGTGGGCCGAAGCTTTCTTT.

The chain joins TRBV5-4 to TRBJ2-7; TRBD1 is a possible D gene (5 bases). The CDR3 has 15 residues. With 0 bases removed from V and 3 bases from J, the gap between germline ends came to 13 bases. CDR1 is SGHNT, CDR2 YYREEE, per germline (reference sequence). The CDR3 reads CASSLAGGADYEQYF. CDR3 in DNA: TGTGCCAGCAGCTTGGCGGGTGGGGCGGACTACGAGCAGTACTTC.

The chain combines TRBV2 with TRBJ1-4, with D uncertain. The CDR3 length is 12 residues. CDR1 SNHLY and CDR2 FYNNEI come from the germline V gene. With 5 bases removed from V and 10 bases from J, the gap between germline ends came to 11 bases. The CDR3 reads CASSPDVGKLFF. For the CDR3, the DNA is TGTGCCAGCAGTCCGGACGTAGGAAAACTGTTTTTT.

The V and J genes are TRBV11-2 and TRBJ2-3; D is unresolved. Germline V gene data show CDR1 as SGHAT and CDR2 as FQNNGV. Trimming took off 5 bases at V and 8 bases at J, with 8 bases between the two ends. The CDR3 is 11 residues long. CDR3 residues: CASSEQSTQYF. Here the CDR3 DNA reads TGTGCCAGCAGCGAACAAAGTACGCAGTATTTT. The full variable domain, in which reference TRBV11-2 and TRBJ2-3 provide the parts outside the CDR3, is EAGVAQSPRYKIIEKRQSVAFWCNPISGHATLYWYQQILGQGPKLLIQFQNNGVVDDSQLPKDRFSAERLKGVDSTLKIQPAKLEDSAVYLCASSEQSTQYFGPGTRLTVL.

The rearrangement links TRBV18 to TRBJ2-5; D ambiguous. This CDR3 has 13 residues. Germline CDR1 is KGHSH and CDR2 is LQKENI. V lost 3 bases to trimming and J lost 2 bases, with 7 bases between them. The CDR3 here is CASSPKFQETQYF. The CDR3 DNA is TGTGCCAGCTCACCCAAATTTCAAGAGACCCAGTACTTC.

The chain recombines TRBV7-9 with TRBJ2-7; D unresolved. The CDR3 consists of 13 residues. V was pared by 10 bases and J by 0 bases, with 13 bases between. Germline CDR1 and CDR2: SEHNR and FQNEAQ (reference sequence). The chain's CDR3 is CATTWGSSYEQYF. The CDR3 nucleotides are TGTGCCACCACGTGGGGAAGCTCCTACGAGCAGTACTTC.

The chain links TRBV5-1 to TRBJ2-5; D is undetermined. The CDR3 covers 15 residues. V was clipped by 0 bases and J by 2 bases, with 11 bases between them. The germline V gene encodes CDR1 SGHRS and CDR2 YFSETQ. The CDR3 loop is CASSLGVGPQETQYF. CDR3 in DNA: TGCGCCAGCAGCTTGGGCGTGGGCCCACAAGAGACCCAGTACTTC.

CDR3 region: CSAPTLDTQYF. CDR3 nucleotide sequence: TGCAGCGCCCCTACTTTGGATACGCAGTATTTT. The genes are TRBV29-1 and TRBJ2-3; unclear D gene. The CDR3 spans 11 residues. Germline assignment: CDR1 SQVTM and CDR2 ANQGSEA. V lost 7 bases and J 6 bases, leaving 11 bases between the germline ends.